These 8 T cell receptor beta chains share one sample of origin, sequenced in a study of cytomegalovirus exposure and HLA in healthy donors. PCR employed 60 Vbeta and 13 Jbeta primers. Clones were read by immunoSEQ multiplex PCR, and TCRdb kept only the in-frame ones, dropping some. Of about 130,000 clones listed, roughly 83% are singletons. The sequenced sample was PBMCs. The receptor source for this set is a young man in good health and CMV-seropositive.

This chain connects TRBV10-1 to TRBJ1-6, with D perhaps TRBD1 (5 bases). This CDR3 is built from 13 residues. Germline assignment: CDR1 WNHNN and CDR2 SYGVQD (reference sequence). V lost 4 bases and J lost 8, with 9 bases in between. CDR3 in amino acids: CASSGFRDSPLHF. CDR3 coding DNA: TGCGCCAGCAGTGGCTTCAGGGATTCACCCCTCCACTTT.

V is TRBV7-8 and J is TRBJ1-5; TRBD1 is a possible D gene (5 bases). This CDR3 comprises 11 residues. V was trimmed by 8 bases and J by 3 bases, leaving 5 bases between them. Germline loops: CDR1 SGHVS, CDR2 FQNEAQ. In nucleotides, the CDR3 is TGTGCCAGCGGACACAATCAGCCCCAGCATTTT. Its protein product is CASGHNQPQHF. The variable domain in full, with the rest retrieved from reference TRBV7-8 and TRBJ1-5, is GAGVSQSPRYKVAKRGQDVALRCDPISGHVSLFWYQQALGQGPEFLTYFQNEAQLDKSGLPSDRFFAERPEGSVSTLKIQRTQQEDSAVYLCASGHNQPQHFGDGTRLSIL.

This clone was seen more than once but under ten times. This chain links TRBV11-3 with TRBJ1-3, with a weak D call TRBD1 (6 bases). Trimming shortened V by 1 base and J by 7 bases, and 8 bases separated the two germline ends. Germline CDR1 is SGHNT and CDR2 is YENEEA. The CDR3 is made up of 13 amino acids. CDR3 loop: CASSLVTGNTIYF. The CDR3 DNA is TGTGCCAGCAGCTTAGTTACAGGGAACACCATATATTTT.

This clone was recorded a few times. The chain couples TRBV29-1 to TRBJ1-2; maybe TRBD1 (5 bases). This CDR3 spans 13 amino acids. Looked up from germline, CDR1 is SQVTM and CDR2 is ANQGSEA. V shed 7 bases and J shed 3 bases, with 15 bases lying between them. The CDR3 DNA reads TGCAGCGCTGTTTTGGGGGGGGACTATGGCTACACCTTC. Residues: CSAVLGGDYGYTF.

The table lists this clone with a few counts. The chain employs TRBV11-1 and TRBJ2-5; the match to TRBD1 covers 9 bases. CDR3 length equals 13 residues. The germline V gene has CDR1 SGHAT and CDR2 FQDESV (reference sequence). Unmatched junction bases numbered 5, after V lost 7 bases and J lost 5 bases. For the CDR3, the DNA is TGTGCCAGCACCGGACAGGGGAAGGAGACCCAGTACTTC. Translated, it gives CASTGQGKETQYF.

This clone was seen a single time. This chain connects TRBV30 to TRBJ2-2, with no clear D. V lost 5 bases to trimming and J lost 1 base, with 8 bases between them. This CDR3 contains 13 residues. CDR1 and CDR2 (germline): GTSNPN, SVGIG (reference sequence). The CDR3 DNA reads TGTGCCTGGGAATCAGGGAACACCGGGGAGCTGTTTTTT. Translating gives CAWESGNTGELFF.

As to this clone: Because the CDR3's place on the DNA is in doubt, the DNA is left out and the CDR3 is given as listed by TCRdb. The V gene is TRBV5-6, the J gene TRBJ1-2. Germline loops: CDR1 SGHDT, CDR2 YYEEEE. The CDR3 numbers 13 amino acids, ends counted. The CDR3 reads CASSLNTFGRGNF.

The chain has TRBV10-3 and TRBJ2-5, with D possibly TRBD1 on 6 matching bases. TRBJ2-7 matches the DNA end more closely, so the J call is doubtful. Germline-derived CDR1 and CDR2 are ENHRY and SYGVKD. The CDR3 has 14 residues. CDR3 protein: CAISDYGTSNEQYF. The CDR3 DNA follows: TGTGCCATCAGTGATTACGGGACATCCAACGAGCAGTACTTC.